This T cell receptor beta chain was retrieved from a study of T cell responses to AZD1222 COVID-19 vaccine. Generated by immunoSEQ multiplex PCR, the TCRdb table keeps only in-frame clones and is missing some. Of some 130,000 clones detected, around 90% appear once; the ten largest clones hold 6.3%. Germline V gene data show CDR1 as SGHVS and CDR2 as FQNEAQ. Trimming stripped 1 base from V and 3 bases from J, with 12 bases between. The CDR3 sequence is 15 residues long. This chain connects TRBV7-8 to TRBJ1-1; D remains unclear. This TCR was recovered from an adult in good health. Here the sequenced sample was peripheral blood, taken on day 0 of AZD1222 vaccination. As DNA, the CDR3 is TGTGCCAGCAGCTTAGAAGGGAATTGGGACACTGAAGCTTTCTTT. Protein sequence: CASSLEGNWDTEAFF.